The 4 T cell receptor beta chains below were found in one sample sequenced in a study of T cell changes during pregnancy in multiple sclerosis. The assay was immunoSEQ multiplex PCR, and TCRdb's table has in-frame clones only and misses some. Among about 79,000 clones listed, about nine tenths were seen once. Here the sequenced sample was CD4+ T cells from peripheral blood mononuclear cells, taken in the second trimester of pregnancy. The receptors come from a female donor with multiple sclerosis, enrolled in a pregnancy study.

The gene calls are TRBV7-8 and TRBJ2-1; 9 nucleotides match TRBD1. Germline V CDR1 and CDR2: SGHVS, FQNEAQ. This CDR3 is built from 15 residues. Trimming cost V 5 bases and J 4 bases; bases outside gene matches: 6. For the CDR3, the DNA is TGTGCCAGCAGCCTCGGGACAGGGAGGTACAATGAGCAGTTCTTC. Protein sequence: CASSLGTGRYNEQFF.

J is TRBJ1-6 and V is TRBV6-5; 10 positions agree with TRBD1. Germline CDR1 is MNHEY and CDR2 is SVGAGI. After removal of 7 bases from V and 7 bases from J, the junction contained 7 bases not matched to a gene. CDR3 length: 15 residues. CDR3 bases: TGTGCCAGCATTTTCGACAGGGGGCGCAATTCACCCCTCCACTTT. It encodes CASIFDRGRNSPLHF.

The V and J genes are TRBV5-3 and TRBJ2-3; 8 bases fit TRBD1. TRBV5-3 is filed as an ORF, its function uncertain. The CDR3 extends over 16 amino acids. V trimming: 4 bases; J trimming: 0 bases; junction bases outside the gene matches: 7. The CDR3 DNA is TGTGCCAGAAGCCCCTATAGGGACAGGAGCACAGATACGCAGTATTTT. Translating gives CARSPYRDRSTDTQYF.

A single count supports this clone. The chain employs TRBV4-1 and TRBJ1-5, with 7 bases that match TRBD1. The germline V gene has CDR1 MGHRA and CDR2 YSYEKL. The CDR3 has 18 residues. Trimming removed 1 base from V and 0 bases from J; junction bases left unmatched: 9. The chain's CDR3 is CASSQAWDRADSNQPQHF. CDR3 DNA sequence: TGCGCCAGCAGCCAAGCGTGGGACAGAGCAGATAGCAATCAGCCCCAGCATTTT.